The following is a TCR beta chain sequence with its context. Antigen specificity is unknown. Using a J-beta primer mix together with a sample-barcoded 5' primer, a second PCR was run for about 6 to 11 cycles. A 12-random-nucleotide template-switch adaptor tagged each cDNA molecule. Via MiXCR, TCRdb re-called the 5' RACE reads, giving one row per CDR3 protein. This sample yields roughly 1,800,000 distinct CDR3 sequences, of which less than 50% are seen a single time; more than 2% belongs to the top ten. The ends lost 7 bases at V and 4 bases at J; junction bases unmatched: 5. The CDR3 spans 13 residues. The sample is drawn from a study of blood T cells in healthy people across ages. Study at large: There was about one barcoded beta molecule captured by template switching per two T cells.

Study-wide points: Unknown donor CMV status possibly confounded expanded clonotype changes.

The origin of this receptor is a woman in her 40s in good health. The chain joins TRBV12-3 or TRBV12-4 to TRBJ1-2, with 8 bases lining up with TRBD1. Material for sequencing was blood. CDR3 residues: CASTRTGPYGYTF. CDR3 sequence (DNA): TGTGCCAGCACCCGGACAGGGCCCTATGGCTACACCTTC.